This TCR beta chain was sequenced for a study of chemoradiotherapy in HPV16-positive cancers. Trimming removed 4 bases at V and 7 bases at J, with 11 bases between. The CDR3 loop spans 13 amino acids. Germline CDR1 and CDR2: LNHDA and SQIVND (reference sequence). Note on this clone: Antigen: not known.

Broader study findings: Non-HPV-specific T cells did not expand in tumors during treatment, whereas candidate HPV-specific clones and E7-related motifs did. For HPV16-positive patients, expanding HPV-responsive T cells associated with longer recurrence-free survival.

Data came from immunoSEQ multiplex PCR; TCRdb stores just in-frame clones and leaves some out. Of under 6,500 clones listed, roughly 86% are singletons. This TCR derives from a human donor with HPV-associated anogenital cancer. The rearrangement links TRBV19 to TRBJ2-1; D may be TRBD2 (6 bases). The material sequenced was tumor tissue, taken from a patient who underwent chemoradiotherapy. The CDR3 region has the DNA TGTGCCAGTAGTAATCGACTAGTAAATGAGCAGTTCTTC. Encoded protein: CASSNRLVNEQFF.